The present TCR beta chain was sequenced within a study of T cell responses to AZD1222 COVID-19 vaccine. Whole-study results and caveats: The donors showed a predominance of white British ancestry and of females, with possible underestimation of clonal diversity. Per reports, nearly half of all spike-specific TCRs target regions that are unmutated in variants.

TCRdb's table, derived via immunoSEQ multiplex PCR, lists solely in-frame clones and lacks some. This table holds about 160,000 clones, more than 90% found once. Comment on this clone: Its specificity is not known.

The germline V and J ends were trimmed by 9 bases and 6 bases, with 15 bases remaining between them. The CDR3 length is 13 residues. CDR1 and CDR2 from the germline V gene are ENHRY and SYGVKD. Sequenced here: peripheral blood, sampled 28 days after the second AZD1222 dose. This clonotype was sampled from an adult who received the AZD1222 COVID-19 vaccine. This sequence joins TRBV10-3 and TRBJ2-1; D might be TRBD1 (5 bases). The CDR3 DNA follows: TGTGCCATTCGGTTTTGGGGCTCCAATGAGCAGTTCTTC. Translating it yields CAIRFWGSNEQFF.